This T cell receptor (beta chain) was observed in a study of blood T cell repertoires in COVID-19. Study-level background: Samples taken during acute and convalescent COVID-19 were collected in the United States, Italy and Spain. PBMCs, B-cell-depleted T cells, or T cells provided the cDNA or gDNA that made up the material.

This table comes from immunoSEQ multiplex PCR, and its TCRdb copy is limited to in-frame clones, with some not included. The sample shows fewer than 200,000 clones, roughly 80% of them seen only once. Trimming at V came to 1 base and at J to 4 bases, leaving 7 bases not matched to a gene. Germline assignment: CDR1 WSHSY and CDR2 SAAADI. The CDR3 runs 16 residues. Sequencing used peripheral blood. This sequence originates from a woman in her sixties or seventies with COVID-19, enrolled during active disease. The V gene is TRBV10-2, the J gene TRBJ2-3, with 8 bases aligning to TRBD2. The CDR3 sequence is CASSELIRRGADTQYF. CDR3 sequence (DNA): TGCGCCAGCAGTGAGTTAATCAGGCGGGGGGCAGATACGCAGTATTTT.